This T cell receptor beta chain was identified during a study of memory CD4+ T cells and cytomegalovirus serostatus. Study-wide points: CD4+ memory repertoires contained about two fifths of the 164 reported CMV TCRbeta sequences. The CMV-associated TCR signature appears largely within the CD4+ memory repertoire.

Germline CDR1 is SNHLY and CDR2 is FYNNEI. The CDR3 is 13 residues long. V lost 2 bases to trimming and J lost 2 bases, with 7 bases between them. Single viable CD3+CD4+CD8-CD45RO+ cells were sorted as the memory CD4+ T cells. After thawing, CD4+ T cells were positively selected. Assay used: immunoSEQ multiplex PCR; TCRdb lists only in-frame clones, some missing. The sample lists some 47,000 clones; about 73% were seen once. Details on this clone: Its target is not known.

This sequence originates from an adult in good health and CMV-seronegative. The chain has TRBV2 and TRBJ2-7; TRBD1 is a possible D gene (5 bases). The sequenced sample was memory CD4+ T cells from blood. The CDR3 sequence is CASSEQGAYEQYF. DNA for the CDR3: TGTGCCAGCAGTGAACAGGGTGCCTACGAGCAGTACTTC.